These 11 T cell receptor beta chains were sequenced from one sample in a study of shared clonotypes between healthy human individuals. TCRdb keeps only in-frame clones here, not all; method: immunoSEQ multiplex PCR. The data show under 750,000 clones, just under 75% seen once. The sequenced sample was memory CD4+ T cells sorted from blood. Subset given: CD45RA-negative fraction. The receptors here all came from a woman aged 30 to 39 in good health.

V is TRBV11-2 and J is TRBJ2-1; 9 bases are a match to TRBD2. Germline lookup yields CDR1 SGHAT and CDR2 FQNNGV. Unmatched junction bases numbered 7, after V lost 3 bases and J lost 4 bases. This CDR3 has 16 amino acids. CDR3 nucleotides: TGTGCCAGCAGCTTCGGCGGGAGGGCCGGTTACAATGAGCAGTTCTTC. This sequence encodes CASSFGGRAGYNEQFF.

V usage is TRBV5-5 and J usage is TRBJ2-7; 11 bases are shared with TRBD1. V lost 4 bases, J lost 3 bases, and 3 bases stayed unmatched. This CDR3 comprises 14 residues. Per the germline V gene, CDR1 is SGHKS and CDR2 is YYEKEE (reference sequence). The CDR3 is CASSRTGGYYEQYF. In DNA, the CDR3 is TGTGCCAGCAGCCGGACAGGGGGCTACTACGAGCAGTACTTC. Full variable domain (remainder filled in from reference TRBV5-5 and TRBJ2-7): DAGVTQSPTHLIKTRGQQVTLRCSPISGHKSVSWYQQVLGQGPQFIFQYYEKEERGRGNFPDRFSARQFPNYSSELNVNALLLGDSALYLCASSRTGGYYEQYFGPGTRLTVT.

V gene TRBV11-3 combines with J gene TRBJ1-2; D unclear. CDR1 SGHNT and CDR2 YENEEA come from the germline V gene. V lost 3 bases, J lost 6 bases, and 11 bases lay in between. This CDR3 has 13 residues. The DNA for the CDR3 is TGTGCCAGCAGCTTTCAGGATGAAGATGGCTACACCTTC. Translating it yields CASSFQDEDGYTF.

The CDR3 is CASSQDWGTSGSTDTQYF. The CDR3, as DNA: TGCGCCAGCAGCCAAGATTGGGGGACTAGCGGGAGCACAGATACGCAGTATTTT. The V and J genes are TRBV4-1 and TRBJ2-3, with 12 bases matching TRBD2. This CDR3 region has 18 residues. After removal of 0 bases from V and 0 bases from J, the junction contained 4 bases not matched to a gene. Per the germline V gene, CDR1 is MGHRA and CDR2 is YSYEKL.

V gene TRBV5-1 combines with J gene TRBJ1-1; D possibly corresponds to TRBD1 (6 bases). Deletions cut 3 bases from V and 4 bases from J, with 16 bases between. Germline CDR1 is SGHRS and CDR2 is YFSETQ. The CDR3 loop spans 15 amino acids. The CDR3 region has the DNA TGCGCCAGCAGCTGGGGGGCAGGCTTGAGCACTGAAGCTTTCTTT. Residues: CASSWGAGLSTEAFF.

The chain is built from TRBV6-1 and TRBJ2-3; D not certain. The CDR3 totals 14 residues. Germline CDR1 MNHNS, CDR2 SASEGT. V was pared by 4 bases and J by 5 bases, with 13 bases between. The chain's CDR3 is CASSVYRVGDTQYF. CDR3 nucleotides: TGTGCCAGCAGTGTCTATAGGGTTGGAGATACGCAGTATTTT.

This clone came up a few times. The CDR3 bases are TGCGCCAGCAGCCAAGATTTTACTAGCGGGAGGGTATGGGAGCAGTACTTC. Translating gives CASSQDFTSGRVWEQYF. The chain couples TRBV4-1 to TRBJ2-7; 13 bases match TRBD2. The CDR3 has 17 residues. The trim removed 0 bases at V and 7 bases at J, leaving 9 bases unmatched. CDR1 and CDR2 (germline): MGHRA, YSYEKL.

CDR3 nucleotides: TGTGCCAGCAGTAACTGGCAGGGGAGTAGTGATCAGCCCCAGCATTTT. Its protein is CASSNWQGSSDQPQHF. The V and J genes are TRBV28 and TRBJ1-5; possible D gene TRBD1, 6 bases. Looked up from germline, CDR1 is MDHEN and CDR2 is SYDVKM. The CDR3 totals 16 residues. The V and J ends lost 5 bases and 5 bases respectively, with 19 bases between them.

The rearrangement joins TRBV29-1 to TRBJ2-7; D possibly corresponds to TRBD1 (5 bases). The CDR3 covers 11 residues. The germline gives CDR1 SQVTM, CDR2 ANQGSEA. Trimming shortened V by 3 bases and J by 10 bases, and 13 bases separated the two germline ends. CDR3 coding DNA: TGCAGCGTTGAGGAAGGGGCGGTACAGTACTTC. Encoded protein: CSVEEGAVQYF.

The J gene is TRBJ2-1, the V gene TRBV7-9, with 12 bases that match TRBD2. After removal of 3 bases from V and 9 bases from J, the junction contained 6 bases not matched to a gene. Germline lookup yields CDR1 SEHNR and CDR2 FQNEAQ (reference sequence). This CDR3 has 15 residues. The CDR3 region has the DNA TGTGCCAGCAGCTTTCTAGCGGGAGGGGTTGGTGAGCAGTTCTTC. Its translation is CASSFLAGGVGEQFF.

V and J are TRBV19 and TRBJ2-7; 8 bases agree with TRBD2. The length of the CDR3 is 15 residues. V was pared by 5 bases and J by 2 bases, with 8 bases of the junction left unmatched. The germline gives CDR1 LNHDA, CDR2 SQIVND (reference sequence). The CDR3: CASSGSSSGTYEQYF. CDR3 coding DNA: TGTGCCAGTAGTGGCAGTAGTAGCGGGACCTACGAGCAGTACTTC.